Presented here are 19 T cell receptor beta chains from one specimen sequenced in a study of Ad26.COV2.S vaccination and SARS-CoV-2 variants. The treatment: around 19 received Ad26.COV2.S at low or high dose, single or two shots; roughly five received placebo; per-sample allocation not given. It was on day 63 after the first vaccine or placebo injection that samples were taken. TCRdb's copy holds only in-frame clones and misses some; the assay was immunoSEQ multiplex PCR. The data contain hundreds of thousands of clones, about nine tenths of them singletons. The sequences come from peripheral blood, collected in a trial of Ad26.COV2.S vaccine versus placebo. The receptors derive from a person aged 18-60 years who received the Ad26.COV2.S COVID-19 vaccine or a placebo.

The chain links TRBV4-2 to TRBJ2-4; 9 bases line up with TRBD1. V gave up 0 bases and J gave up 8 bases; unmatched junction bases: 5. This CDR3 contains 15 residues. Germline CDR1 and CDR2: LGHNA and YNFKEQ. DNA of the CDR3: TGTGCCAGCAGCCAAGACGTGGACAGGGGTTACATTCAGTACTTC. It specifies CASSQDVDRGYIQYF.

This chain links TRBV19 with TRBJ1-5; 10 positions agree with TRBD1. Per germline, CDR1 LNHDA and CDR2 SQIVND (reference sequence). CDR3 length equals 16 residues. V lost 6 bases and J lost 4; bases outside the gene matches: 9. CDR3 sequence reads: CASSTTGTGVNQPQHF. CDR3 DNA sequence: TGTGCCAGTAGCACGACCGGGACAGGGGTAAATCAGCCCCAGCATTTT.

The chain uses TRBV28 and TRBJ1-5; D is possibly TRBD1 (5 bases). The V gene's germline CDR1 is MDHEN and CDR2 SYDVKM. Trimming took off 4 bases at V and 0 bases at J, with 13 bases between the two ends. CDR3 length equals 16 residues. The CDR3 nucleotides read TGTGCCAGCAGTTCAACCCAGGACAATAGCAATCAGCCCCAGCATTTT. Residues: CASSSTQDNSNQPQHF.

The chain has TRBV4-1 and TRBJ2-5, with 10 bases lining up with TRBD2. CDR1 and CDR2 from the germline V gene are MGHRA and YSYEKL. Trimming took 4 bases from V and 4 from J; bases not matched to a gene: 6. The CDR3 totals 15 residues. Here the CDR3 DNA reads TGCGCCAGCAGCCGAGGACTAGCGGAAGGAGAGACCCAGTACTTC. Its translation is CASSRGLAEGETQYF.

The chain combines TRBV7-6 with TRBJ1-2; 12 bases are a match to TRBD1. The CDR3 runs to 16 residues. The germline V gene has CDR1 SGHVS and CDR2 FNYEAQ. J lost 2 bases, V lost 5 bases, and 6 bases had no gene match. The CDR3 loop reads CASSRDRGPSNYGYTF. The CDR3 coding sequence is TGTGCCAGCAGCCGGGACAGGGGGCCCTCAAACTATGGCTACACCTTC.

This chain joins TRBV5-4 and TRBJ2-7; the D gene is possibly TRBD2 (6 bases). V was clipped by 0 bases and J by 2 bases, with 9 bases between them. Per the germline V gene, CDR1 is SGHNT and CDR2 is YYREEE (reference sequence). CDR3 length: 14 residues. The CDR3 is CASSLDPGAYEQYF. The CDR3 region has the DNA TGTGCCAGCAGCTTGGACCCGGGGGCCTACGAGCAGTACTTC.

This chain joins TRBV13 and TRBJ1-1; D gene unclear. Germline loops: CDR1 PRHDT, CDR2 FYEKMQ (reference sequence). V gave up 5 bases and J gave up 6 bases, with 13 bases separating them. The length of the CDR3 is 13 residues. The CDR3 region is CASSQTVGPEAFF. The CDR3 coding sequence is TGTGCCAGCAGCCAGACGGTGGGCCCTGAAGCTTTCTTT.

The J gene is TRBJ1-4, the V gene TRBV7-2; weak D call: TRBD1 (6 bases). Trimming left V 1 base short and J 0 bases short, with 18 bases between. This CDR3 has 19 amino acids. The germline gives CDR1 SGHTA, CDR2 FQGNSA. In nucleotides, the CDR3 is TGTGCCAGCAGCTTAGTAAAGACAGGAAATAATGCAACTAATGAAAAACTGTTTTTT. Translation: CASSLVKTGNNATNEKLFF.

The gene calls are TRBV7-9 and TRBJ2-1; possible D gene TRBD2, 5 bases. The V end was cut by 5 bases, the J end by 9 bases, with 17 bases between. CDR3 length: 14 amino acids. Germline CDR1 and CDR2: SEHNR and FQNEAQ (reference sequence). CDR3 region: CASSPSLGGGEQFF. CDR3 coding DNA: TGTGCCAGCAGCCCCAGCCTGGGCGGAGGTGAGCAGTTCTTC.

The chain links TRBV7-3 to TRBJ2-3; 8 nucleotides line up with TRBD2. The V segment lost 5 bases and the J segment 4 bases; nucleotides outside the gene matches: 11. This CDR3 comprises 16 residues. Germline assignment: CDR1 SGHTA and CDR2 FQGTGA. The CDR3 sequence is CASSPLTGGDSDTQYF. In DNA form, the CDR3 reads TGTGCCAGCAGCCCTCTTACCGGGGGGGACTCAGATACGCAGTATTTT.

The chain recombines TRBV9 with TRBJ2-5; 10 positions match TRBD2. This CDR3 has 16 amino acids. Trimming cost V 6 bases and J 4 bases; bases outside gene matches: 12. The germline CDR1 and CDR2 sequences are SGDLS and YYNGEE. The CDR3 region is CASTPSGGAGLETQYF. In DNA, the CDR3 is TGTGCCAGCACCCCCAGCGGGGGGGCCGGTCTAGAGACCCAGTACTTC.

The CDR3, as DNA: TGTGCCAGCAGACACCGGGACGCCGTTACTGAAGCTTTCTTT. Amino acid sequence: CASRHRDAVTEAFF. This rearrangement joins TRBV6-5 to TRBJ1-1; tentative D call: TRBD1 (5 bases). This CDR3 is built from 14 residues. Germline V gives CDR1 MNHEY, CDR2 SVGAGI. The V end lost 6 bases, the J end lost 5 bases, and 16 bases lay between the germline ends.

The CDR3 nucleotides read TGCAGCGTTGAAGATCGATATACAGGGTCCGCAGATACGCAGTATTTT. It encodes CSVEDRYTGSADTQYF. V usage is TRBV29-1 and J usage is TRBJ2-3; D is perhaps TRBD1 (6 bases). Looked up from germline, CDR1 is SQVTM and CDR2 is ANQGSEA. Trimming stripped 0 bases from V and 4 bases from J, with 17 bases between. The CDR3 extends over 16 amino acids.

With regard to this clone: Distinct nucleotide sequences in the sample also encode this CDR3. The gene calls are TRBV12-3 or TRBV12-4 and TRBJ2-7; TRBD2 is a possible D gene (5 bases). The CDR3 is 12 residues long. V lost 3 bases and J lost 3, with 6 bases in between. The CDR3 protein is CASSFGDYEQYF. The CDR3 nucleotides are TGTGCCAGCAGTTTCGGGGACTACGAGCAGTACTTC.

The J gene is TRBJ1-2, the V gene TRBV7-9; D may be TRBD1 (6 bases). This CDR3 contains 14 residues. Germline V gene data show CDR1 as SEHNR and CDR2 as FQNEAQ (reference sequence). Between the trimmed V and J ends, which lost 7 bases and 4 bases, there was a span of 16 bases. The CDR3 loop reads CASTQTGSFYGYTF. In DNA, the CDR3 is TGTGCCAGCACCCAAACAGGGTCCTTCTATGGCTACACCTTC.

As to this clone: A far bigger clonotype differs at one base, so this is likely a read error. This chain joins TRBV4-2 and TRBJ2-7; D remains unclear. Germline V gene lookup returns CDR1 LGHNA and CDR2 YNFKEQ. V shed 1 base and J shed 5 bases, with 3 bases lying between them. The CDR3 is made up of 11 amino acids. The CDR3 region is CASSQGNEQYF. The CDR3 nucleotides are TGTGCCAGCAGCCAAGGAAACGAGCAGTACTTC.

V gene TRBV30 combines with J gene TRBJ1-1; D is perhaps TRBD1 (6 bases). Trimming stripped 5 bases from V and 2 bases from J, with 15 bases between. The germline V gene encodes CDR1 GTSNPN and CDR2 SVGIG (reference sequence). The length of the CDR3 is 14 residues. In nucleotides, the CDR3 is TGTGCCTGGGCCCCCGGACAGTACAACACTGAAGCTTTCTTT. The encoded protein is CAWAPGQYNTEAFF.

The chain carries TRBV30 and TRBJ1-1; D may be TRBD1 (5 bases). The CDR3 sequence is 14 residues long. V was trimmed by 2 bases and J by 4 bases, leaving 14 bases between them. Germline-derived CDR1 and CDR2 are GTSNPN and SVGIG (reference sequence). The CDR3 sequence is CAWSHRRSTTEAFF. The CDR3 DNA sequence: TGTGCCTGGAGTCACAGGAGATCGACCACTGAAGCTTTCTTT.

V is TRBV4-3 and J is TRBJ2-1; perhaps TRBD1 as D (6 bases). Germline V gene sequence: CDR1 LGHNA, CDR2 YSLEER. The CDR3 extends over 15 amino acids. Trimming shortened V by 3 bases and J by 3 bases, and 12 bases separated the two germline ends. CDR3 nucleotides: TGCGCCAGCAGCCAGGCAGGGGTCAGCTACAATGAGCAGTTCTTC. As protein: CASSQAGVSYNEQFF.